This TCR beta chain was profiled in a study of cytomegalovirus exposure and HLA in healthy donors (dated by TCRdb to 2016 to 2017). Study-wide context: An earlier analysis of about 560 of the donors reported around 280 Gb of sequence data and 95 million to 130 million unique TCR beta sequences obtained from around 190 million T cells. Approximately 310 gigabases of sequencing data and tens of millions of unique TCR sequences were included in an early release covering about 600 HLA-typed donors. Among the roughly 400 genotyped donors, about 83% belonged to the genetic ancestry cluster associated with self-reported Caucasian donors. The study aimed to test whether signatures of past pathogen exposure could be identified by cataloging public T cell receptors. The study profiled the T cell repertoires of some 610 subjects by immunosequencing and related them to cytomegalovirus serostatus. A separate validation cohort of 100 to 150 different subjects was used in addition to the 666-subject first cohort. The study combined high-throughput TCR immunosequencing, statistical association of individual TCRs with disease status, and machine learning to predict cytomegalovirus infection status. A later analysis re-examined previously published TCR beta repertoires from over 500 donors and added high-resolution HLA genotyping to investigate patterns of TCR occurrence. Rather than using new phenotypic data, the later analysis identified candidate immune exposures from TCR beta sequences and from how often those sequences occurred across donors. An earlier analysis of approximately 630 of the donors applied high-throughput TCR beta sequencing to assess whether each TCR beta V gene segment acted as functional or pseudogenic. Donor age, sex, ethnicity and CMV serostatus were collected together with the repertoire data. In a later genetic analysis, genome-wide SNP genotypes for about three fifths of the roughly 670 donors were used, and that subset was treated as a discovery cohort. All discovery cohort repertoires had been generated using a single sequencing platform. HLA typing included class I and class II loci at four-digit resolution. Typing coverage varied by locus: roughly 629-640 donors for A, B, C, DRB1 and DQB1; 522 for DQA1; approximately 570 for DPA1; 450 to 480 for DPB1. Roughly 5 DR-DQ haplotypes were handled as single units for association and clustering, since linkage in the cohort was strong. Across about 370 genotyped donors of the cohort, an average of about 240,000 unique TCR beta nucleotide sequences per donor were sequenced, and roughly 17% of those sequences were non-productive.

Broader findings and caveats from the paper: The presence/absence analyses assumed that sequencing depth was roughly uniform across donors, and that assumption may not be true. In the study, approximately 160 TCR beta chains were listed as associated with cytomegalovirus. Because counts were too low, seventeen rarely observed V segments, including chromosome 9 orphons, were left out of the earlier analysis of approximately 500 of the donors. A cluster of highly shared sequence variants was judged likely to be a technical artifact of the sequencing pipeline. Only TCR beta chains were sequenced in this cohort, and the absence of alpha or paired-chain data limited detectable features. Compared with the approximately 720-donor mean, donors in an Asian-associated ancestry cluster had fewer N-insertions in productive TCRs, according to a later genetic analysis. A further reported finding was that TCR beta sequences accurately predicted the HLA-A and HLA-B alleles for most subjects in the first cohort. According to a later analysis, parvovirus B19, influenza, CMV and Epstein-Barr virus appeared linked to several top co-occurrence clusters. A few of the identified cytomegalovirus-associated TCR beta chains were confirmed in vitro to be specific for cytomegalovirus antigens. Correlated functional status among segregating V segments might be attributable to linkage disequilibrium, but an unknown experimental factor could not be ruled out. In a later genetic analysis, a missense DCLRE1C variant was associated with V-gene and J-gene trimming of TCR beta chains, and the association was replicated in an independent cohort. Some IMGT-functional V segments, including TRBV6-2 and TRBV6-3, could not be told apart with the 87-base-pair reads, so those segments were excluded. Because some donors lacked HLA typing at each locus, the association tests relied only on the typed subset. Broadly in line with IMGT annotations, most TCR beta V segments showed up in productive rearrangements about 87% or about 30% of the time in an earlier analysis of some 590 of the donors. Cytomegalovirus status was reported to be diagnosed by the classifier with high specificity and sensitivity in both the original and validation cohorts. When HLA alleles, especially DR and DQ, strongly co-occurred, TCR associations were difficult to assign to individual alleles. Most TCR sequences were seen in very few donors, while some public TCRs were found in many individuals. Most CMV-associated TCR beta chains appeared to be HLA-restricted in a later analysis, and the HLA associations seemed to be driven largely by CMV exposure. In a later analysis, the rate of TCR association differed among HLA loci, with DRB1 alleles having the most associated TCRs and HLA-C alleles having the fewest. For the cohort, immune exposure information was limited to CMV serostatus. Compared with equally common non-associated chains, HLA-associated TCR beta chains in a later analysis were more clonally expanded and had lower generation probabilities. It was suggested by the authors that the approach could potentially be generalized to other disease states and immunological phenotypes. In a later analysis, some 17,000 TCR beta sequences were associated with specific HLA alleles at a false discovery rate of 0.05.

The cohort was made up of approximately 670 healthy bone marrow donors. All cohort members were sampled while nominally healthy, although unrecorded immune exposures were likely present. The donor was CMV seropositive and belonged to the group of 250 to 300 seropositive cohort members. A peripheral blood sample was provided by each donor, and peripheral blood mononuclear cells were used for TCR beta sequencing. The Qiagen DNeasy Blood Extraction Kit was used to extract genomic DNA from the blood cell samples. The method was the immunoSEQ multiplex PCR assay. For the multiplex PCR, a mixture combining 60 forward primers for TCR Vbeta segments and 13 reverse primers for TCR Jbeta segments was used. The CDR3 region of rearranged TCR beta genes was amplified from genomic DNA with a multiplex PCR assay. The amplified TCR beta libraries were sequenced on the Illumina HiSeq System as 87-base-pair reads. In the source study's methods: In a later analysis, 80 million or so unique TCR beta chains were counted across the 500 to 850 repertoires, and about 9.9 million of these chains were shared by at least two donors. Raw reads were error-corrected and collapsed into unique sequences with a nearest-neighbor algorithm that merged closely related sequences to remove PCR and sequencing errors. Alignment of CDR3 sequences to IMGT reference sequences was used to assign V, D and J gene segments. Each retained sequence needed at least a six-nucleotide match to both a V gene segment and a J gene segment. Rearrangements were called productive when the CDR3 lacked stop codons and stayed in frame with V and J; all others were non-productive. CDR3 was defined by IMGT convention, running from the second conserved V-encoded cysteine to the conserved J-encoded phenylalanine. In an earlier analysis of approximately 500 of the donors, sequences lacking an unambiguous match to a single V gene segment were excluded. In an earlier analysis of almost 600 of the donors, a V segment was called functional when productive rearrangements were above 56.7%, and segregating when the standard deviation between donors exceeded 5%. A statistical classification framework was built for diagnosing cytomegalovirus status from the catalog of TCR beta chain sequences. In a later analysis, V and J genes were assigned by comparing TCR nucleotide sequences against IMGT/GENE-DB human TR gene sequences. A later analysis assigned CDR3 sequences and most-parsimonious VDJ recombination scenarios with the TCRdist pipeline. In a later analysis, each TCR beta chain was defined by its CDR3 amino acid sequence together with its V-gene family, and reads without a unique V-gene family were excluded. In a later analysis, 450 to 600 highly shared, low-generation-probability nucleotide sequences were removed to address suspected cross-contamination and a sequencing artifact. In a later analysis, a clonal expansion index was calculated for each public chain from normalized within-repertoire ranks of inferred template counts. In a later analysis, generation probabilities were computed with a VDJ recombination model fitted to out-of-frame rearrangements, and the resulting probabilities were checked against IGoR. In a later analysis, hypergeometric tests were used to score TCR-TCR, TCR-HLA and TCR-CMV co-occurrence, with a repertoire-size bias correction applied to TCR pairs. False discovery rates were estimated in a later analysis by permuting HLA or CMV assignments 20 times. In a later analysis, co-occurring TCRs were grouped using DBSCAN, with TCRdist sequence similarity added in when clustering inside HLA-allele-positive subsets. Repertoires with fewer than 30,000 or more than 120,000 public chains were left out of co-occurrence clustering, as were four to six repertoires with anomalous nucleotide sharing. The immuneACCESS repertoire file appears here via TCRdb, limited to in-frame rearrangements. These files lack a portion of the clones; in checked studies, under half of the deficit traces to unresolved V genes, and the cause of the others is not known. V and J calls and clone size come straight from that table; D and trimming were deduced from the DNA. This sample is represented by about 210,000 clones; about four fifths of them were singletons. 6% of the sample goes to the ten largest clones.

Inclusive of the bounding cysteine and phenylalanine, the CDR3 is 14 residues long. Just the 42-base CDR3 DNA is kept, in frame starting at base 1. Taken from the germline V gene (reference sequence), the CDR1 and CDR2 loops are LNHDA and SQIVND. V and J are truncated by 7 bases and 0 bases respectively, leaving an intervening sequence of 10 bases. Points on this clone: Its antigen has not been determined. Base-call qualities are not available, and no considerably larger clone is one nucleotide away.

The receptor's source is a man in his forties or fifties in good health and CMV-seropositive. The chain is assembled from TRBV19 and TRBJ1-3; the D gene cannot be resolved reliably. The sample taken for sequencing was PBMCs. In nucleotides, the sequence is TGTGCCAGTAAAAGGGAGCTCTCTGGAAACACCATATATTTT. Translation gives CASKRELSGNTIYF.